The text below deals with one TCR beta chain. The antigen remains unidentified. This sample was taken from a study of Ad26.COV2.S vaccination and SARS-CoV-2 variants. The wider study: Ad26.COV2.S, an intramuscular injection, was given once or twice 56 days apart. General observations from the study: Breadth of non-spike TCRs did not differ between vaccinees and placebo recipients. Placebo recipients had lower spike-specific TCR breadth than vaccine recipients.

Treatment defined: about 20 received Ad26.COV2.S at low or high dose, single or two shots; roughly five received placebo; per-sample allocation not given. The samples date from day 63 after the first vaccine or placebo injection. The V segment lost 4 bases and the J segment 0 bases; nucleotides outside the gene matches: 4. This CDR3 has 16 residues. Looked up from germline, CDR1 is SQVTM and CDR2 is ANQGSEA. Measured with immunoSEQ multiplex PCR; TCRdb has only the in-frame clones, and not every one. This sample carries roughly 350,000 clones, over 75% of them seen once, and the ten largest clones take 3.4%.

The source is a person between 18 and 65 years old who received the Ad26.COV2.S COVID-19 vaccine or a placebo. V usage is TRBV29-1 and J usage is TRBJ2-3; 13 bases agree with TRBD2. The source material was peripheral blood, sampled in a trial of Ad26.COV2.S vaccine versus placebo. This chain's CDR3 is CSVAGTSGASTDTQYF. DNA for the CDR3: TGCAGCGTTGCCGGGACTAGCGGGGCCAGCACAGATACGCAGTATTTT.